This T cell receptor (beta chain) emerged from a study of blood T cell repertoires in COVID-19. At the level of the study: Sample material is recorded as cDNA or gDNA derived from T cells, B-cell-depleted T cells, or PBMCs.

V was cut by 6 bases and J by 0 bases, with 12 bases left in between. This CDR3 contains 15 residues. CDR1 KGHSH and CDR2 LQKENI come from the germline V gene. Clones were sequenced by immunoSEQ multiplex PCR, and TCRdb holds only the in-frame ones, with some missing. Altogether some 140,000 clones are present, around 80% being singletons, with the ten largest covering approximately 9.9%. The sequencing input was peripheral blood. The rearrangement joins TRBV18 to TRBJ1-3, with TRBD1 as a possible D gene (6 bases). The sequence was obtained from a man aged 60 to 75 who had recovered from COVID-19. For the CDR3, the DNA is TGTGCCAGCTCGTTCTCAGGGGCCTCTGGAAACACCATATATTTT. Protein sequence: CASSFSGASGNTIYF. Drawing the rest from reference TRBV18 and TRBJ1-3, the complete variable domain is NAGVMQNPRHLVRRRGQEARLRCSPMKGHSHVYWYRQLPEEGLKFMVYLQKENIIDESGMPKERFSAEFPKEGPSILRIQQVVRGDSAAYFCASSFSGASGNTIYFGEGSWLTVV.